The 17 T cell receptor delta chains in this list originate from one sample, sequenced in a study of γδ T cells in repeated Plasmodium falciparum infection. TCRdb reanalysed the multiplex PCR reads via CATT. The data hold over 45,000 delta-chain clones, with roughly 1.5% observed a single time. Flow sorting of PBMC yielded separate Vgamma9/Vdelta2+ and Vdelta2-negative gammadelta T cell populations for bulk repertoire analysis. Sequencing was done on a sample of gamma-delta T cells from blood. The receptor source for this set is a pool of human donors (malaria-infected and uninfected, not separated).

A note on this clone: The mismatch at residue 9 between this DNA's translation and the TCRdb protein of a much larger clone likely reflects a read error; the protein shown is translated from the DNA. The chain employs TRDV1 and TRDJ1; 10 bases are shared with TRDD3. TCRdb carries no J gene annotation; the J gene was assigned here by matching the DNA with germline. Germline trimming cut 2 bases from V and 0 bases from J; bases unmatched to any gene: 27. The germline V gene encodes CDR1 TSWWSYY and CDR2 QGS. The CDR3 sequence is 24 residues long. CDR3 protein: CALGESPTPSMYWGITPHTDKLIF. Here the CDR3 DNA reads TGTGCTCTTGGGGAATCCCCAACCCCCTCGATGTACTGGGGGATCACCCCTCACACCGATAAACTCATCTTT.

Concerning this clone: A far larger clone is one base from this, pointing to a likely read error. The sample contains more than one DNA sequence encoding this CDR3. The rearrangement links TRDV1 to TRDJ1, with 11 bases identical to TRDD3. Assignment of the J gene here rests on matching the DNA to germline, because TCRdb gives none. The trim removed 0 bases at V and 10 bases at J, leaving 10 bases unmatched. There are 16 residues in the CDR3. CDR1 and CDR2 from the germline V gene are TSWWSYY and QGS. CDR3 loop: CALGELPSYWGIGLIF. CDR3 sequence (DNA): TGTGCTCTTGGGGAACTACCAAGCTACTGGGGGATAGGACTCATCTTT.

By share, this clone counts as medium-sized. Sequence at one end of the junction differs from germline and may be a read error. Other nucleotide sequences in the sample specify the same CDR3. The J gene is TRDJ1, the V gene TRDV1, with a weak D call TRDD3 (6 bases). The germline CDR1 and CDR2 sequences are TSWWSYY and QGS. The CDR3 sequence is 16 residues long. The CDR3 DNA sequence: TGCGCTCTTGGGGAATCCTTCTGGGGAAGGTCCGATAAACTCATCTTT. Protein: CALGESFWGRSDKLIF.

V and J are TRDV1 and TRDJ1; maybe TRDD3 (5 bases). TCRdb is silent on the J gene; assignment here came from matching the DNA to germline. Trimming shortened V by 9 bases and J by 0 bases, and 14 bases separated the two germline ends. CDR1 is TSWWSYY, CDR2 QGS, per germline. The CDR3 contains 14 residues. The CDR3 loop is CALGCNGYTDKLIF. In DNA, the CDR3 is TGTGCTCTGGGATGCAATGGGTACACCGATAAACTCATCTTT.

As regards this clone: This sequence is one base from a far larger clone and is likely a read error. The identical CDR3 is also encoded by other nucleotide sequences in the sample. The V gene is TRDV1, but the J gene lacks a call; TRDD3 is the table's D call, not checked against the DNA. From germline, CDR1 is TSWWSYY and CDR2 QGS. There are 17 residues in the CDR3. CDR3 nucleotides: TGTGCTCTTGGGGACATCTCTGGGGGATTCCTCACCGATAAGCTCATCTTT. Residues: CALGDISGGFLTDKLIF.

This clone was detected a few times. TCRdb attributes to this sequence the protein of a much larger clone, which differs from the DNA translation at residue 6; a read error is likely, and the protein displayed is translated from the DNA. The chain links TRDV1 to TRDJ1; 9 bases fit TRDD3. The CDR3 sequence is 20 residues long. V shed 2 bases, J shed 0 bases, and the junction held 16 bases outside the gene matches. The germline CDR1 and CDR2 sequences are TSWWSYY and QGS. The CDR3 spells CALGEDTSGYWGTYTDKLIF. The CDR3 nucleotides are TGTGCTCTTGGGGAAGACACTTCGGGGTACTGGGGGACCTACACCGATAAACTCATCTTT.

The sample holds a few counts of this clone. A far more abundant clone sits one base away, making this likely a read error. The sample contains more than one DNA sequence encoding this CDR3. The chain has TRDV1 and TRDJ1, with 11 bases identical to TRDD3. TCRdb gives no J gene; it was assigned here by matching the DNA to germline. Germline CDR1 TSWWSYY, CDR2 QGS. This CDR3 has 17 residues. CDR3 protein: CALGEGVGDTNSYKLIF. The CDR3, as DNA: TGTGCCCTTGGGGAAGGAGTGGGGGATACGAATTCGTATAAACTCATCTTT.

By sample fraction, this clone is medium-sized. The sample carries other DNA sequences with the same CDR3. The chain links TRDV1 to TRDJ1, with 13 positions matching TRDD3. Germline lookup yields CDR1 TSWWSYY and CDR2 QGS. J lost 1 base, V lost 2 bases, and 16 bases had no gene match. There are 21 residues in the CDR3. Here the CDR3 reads CALGEFRPRYWGIRGTDKLIF. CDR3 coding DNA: TGTGCTCTTGGGGAATTCAGACCCAGGTACTGGGGGATACGGGGCACCGATAAACTCATCTTT.

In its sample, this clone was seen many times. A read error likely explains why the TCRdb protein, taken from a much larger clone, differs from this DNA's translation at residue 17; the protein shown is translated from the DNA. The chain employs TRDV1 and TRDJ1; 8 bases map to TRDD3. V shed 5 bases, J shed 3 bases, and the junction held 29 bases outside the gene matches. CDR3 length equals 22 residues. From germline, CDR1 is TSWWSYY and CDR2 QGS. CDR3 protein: CALGFSGYTPLGDRTYADKLIF. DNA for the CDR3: TGTGCTCTTGGGTTTTCCGGCTACACACCCCTGGGGGACCGAACCTACGCCGATAAACTCATCTTT.

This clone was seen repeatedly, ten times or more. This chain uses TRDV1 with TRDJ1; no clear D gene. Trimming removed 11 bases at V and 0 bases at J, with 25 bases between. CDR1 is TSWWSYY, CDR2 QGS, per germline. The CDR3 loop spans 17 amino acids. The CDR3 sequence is CAIRWVSTKKYTDKLIF. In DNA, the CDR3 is TGTGCTATCCGGTGGGTGTCCACGAAAAAGTACACCGATAAACTCATCTTT.

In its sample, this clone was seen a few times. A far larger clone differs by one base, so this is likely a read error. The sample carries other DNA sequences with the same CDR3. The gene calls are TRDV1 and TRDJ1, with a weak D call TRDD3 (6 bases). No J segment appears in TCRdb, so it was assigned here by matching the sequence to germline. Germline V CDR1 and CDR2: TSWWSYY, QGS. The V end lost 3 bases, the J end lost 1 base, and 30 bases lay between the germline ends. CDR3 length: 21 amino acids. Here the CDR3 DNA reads TGTGCTCTTGGGGAGCCCCATCCTGTCCCGGGGGACCTGTCCGTCACCGATAAACTCATCTTT. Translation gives CALGEPHPVPGDLSVTDKLIF.

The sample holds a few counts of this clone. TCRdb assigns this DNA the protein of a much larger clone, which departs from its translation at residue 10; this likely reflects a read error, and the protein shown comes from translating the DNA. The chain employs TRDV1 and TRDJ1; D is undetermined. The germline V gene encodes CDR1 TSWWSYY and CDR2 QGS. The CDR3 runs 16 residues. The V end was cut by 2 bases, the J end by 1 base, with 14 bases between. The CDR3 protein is CALGEEPPTSTDKLIF. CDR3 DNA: TGTGCTCTTGGGGAAGAGCCCCCAACGTCCACCGATAAACTCATCTTT.

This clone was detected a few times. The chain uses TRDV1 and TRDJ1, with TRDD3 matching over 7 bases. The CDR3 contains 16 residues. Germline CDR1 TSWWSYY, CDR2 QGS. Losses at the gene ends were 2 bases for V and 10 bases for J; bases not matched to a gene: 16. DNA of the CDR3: TGTGCTCTTGGGGAAAGTCCCTTTGGGGATAGAGGGAGACTCATCTTT. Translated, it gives CALGESPFGDRGRLIF.

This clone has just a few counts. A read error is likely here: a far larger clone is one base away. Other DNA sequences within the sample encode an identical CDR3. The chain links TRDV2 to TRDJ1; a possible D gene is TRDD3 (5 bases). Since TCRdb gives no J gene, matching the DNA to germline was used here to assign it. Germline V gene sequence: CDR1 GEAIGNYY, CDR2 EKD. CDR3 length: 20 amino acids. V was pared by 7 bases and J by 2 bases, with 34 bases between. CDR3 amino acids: CACHKRVRGDRPGYTDKLIF. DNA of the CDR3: TGTGCCTGCCACAAGAGAGTTCGTGGGGACCGACCAGGGTATACCGATAAACTCATCTTT.

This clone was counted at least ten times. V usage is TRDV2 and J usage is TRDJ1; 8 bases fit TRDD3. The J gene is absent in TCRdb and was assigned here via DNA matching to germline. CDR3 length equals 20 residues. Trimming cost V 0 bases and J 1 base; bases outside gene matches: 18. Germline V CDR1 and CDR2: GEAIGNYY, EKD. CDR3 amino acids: CACDTVSPILTGGFTDKLIF. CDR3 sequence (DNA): TGTGCCTGTGACACCGTGAGTCCTATTCTTACTGGGGGTTTCACCGATAAACTCATCTTT.

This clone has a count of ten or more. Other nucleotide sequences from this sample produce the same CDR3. The CDR3 DNA is TGTGCTCTTGGGGAACTAGGAGATGACTTTTACTGGGGGATACGCCGGGGCACCGATAAACTCATCTTT. This codes for CALGELGDDFYWGIRRGTDKLIF. This chain links TRDV1 with TRDJ1; 13 nucleotides match TRDD3. The CDR3 loop spans 23 amino acids. Per the germline V gene, CDR1 is TSWWSYY and CDR2 is QGS. V trimming: 0 bases; J trimming: 1 base; junction bases outside the gene matches: 20.

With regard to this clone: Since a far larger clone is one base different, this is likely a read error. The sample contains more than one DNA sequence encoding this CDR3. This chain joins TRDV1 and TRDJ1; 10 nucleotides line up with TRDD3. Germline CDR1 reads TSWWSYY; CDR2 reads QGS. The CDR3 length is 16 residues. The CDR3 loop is CALRTGGLVYTDKLIF. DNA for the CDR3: TGCGCTTTAAGAACTGGGGGATTGGTGTACACCGATAAACTCATCTTT.